The clone carrying this T cell receptor beta chain has just a few counts. No antigen is known for it. Being one base from a much bigger clone, this may be a read error. This sample was included in a study of blood T cells in healthy people across ages. For the study at large: The template switching approach captured approximately one barcoded beta molecule for every two T cells. Findings and limits, study-wide: Relative to aged donors, long-lived donors carried more naive CD4+ cells and displayed higher diversity.

The use of a sample-barcoded 5' primer and a J-beta primer mix characterized a second PCR of roughly 6 to 11 cycles. TCRdb recomputed calls from the 5' RACE reads with MiXCR, one row per CDR3 protein. This sample carries 910,000 or so distinct CDR3 sequences, roughly 50% of them seen once, and the ten largest clones take around 21%. Collection of around 9.3 milliliters of peripheral blood was performed for each donor. The germline V gene encodes CDR1 LGHNA and CDR2 YSLEER. V was clipped by 4 bases and J by 11 bases, with 23 bases between them. The CDR3 is 15 amino acids. This TCR was sampled from a woman aged 55-70 years in good health. The sequenced sample consisted of blood. This sequence joins TRBV4-3 and TRBJ2-5; tentatively, D is TRBD2 (7 bases). DNA of the CDR3: TGCGCCAGCAGCCCGGACACAGGGAGGGGAAATGAGCAGTACTTC. The encoded protein is CASSPDTGRGNEQYF.